A single sample gave rise to the 17 T cell receptor beta chains below, sequenced in a study of T cell repertoires in cytomegalovirus infection. TCRdb recomputed calls from the reads with MiXCR, one row per CDR3 protein. The sample carries nearly 650,000 distinct CDR3 sequences, 24% recorded once. The specimen was CD8+ T cells from PBMCs. The receptors here all came from a human donor in good health (CMV status not recorded). Some clones in this sample may be carry-over from other donors' samples.

This clonotype was counted only a few times. The genes are TRBV14 and TRBJ1-5; D gene uncertain. V shed 0 bases and J shed 8 bases, with 8 bases lying between them. This CDR3 is built from 13 residues. Per the germline V gene, CDR1 is SGHDN and CDR2 is FVKESK. In nucleotides, the CDR3 is TGTGCCAGCAGCCAAGACAGGAGAAAGCCCCAGCATTTT. Its protein is CASSQDRRKPQHF.

The V and J genes are TRBV5-1 and TRBJ2-1; TRBD1 matches at 8 bases. Per the germline V gene, CDR1 is SGHRS and CDR2 is YFSETQ. Trimming at V came to 4 bases and at J to 6 bases, leaving 9 bases not matched to a gene. The CDR3 is made up of 15 amino acids. The CDR3 here is CASSLDRAAGNEQFF. The DNA of the CDR3 is TGCGCCAGCAGCCTGGACAGGGCCGCGGGCAATGAGCAGTTCTTC. The full variable domain, completed using reference TRBV5-1 and TRBJ2-1, is KAGVTQTPRYLIKTRGQQVTLSCSPISGHRSVSWYQQTPGQGLQFLFEYFSETQRNKGNFPGRFSGRQFSNSRSEMNVSTLELGDSALYLCASSLDRAAGNEQFFGPGTRLTVL.

This clonotype has a handful of counts. The rearrangement joins TRBV4-3 to TRBJ1-2, with D perhaps matching TRBD1 (6 bases). Trimming pared 0 bases from V and 2 bases from J, leaving 13 bases between. The CDR3 is 16 residues long. Germline assignment: CDR1 LGHNA and CDR2 YSLEER. The CDR3 sequence: CASSQDLGGTNYGYTF. Here the CDR3 DNA reads TGCGCCAGCAGCCAAGATCTAGGGGGGACCAACTATGGCTACACCTTC.

This clonotype has a count of ten or more. The chain links TRBV4-2 to TRBJ2-6; D is possibly TRBD1 (6 bases). The CDR3 loop spans 16 amino acids. Germline values: CDR1 LGHNA, CDR2 YNFKEQ. V was cut by 0 bases and J by 0 bases, with 6 bases left in between. CDR3 residues: CASSQEQGSGANVLTF. The DNA of the CDR3 is TGTGCCAGCAGCCAAGAACAGGGCTCTGGGGCCAACGTCCTGACTTTC.

The CDR3 DNA is TGTGCCAGCCGACAACCGGGTCCCAGGTGGGATACGCAGTATTTT. Its protein product is CASRQPGPRWDTQYF. The rearrangement joins TRBV6-2 or TRBV6-3 to TRBJ2-3; D is unclear. This CDR3 has 15 amino acids. V dropped 8 bases and J dropped 6 bases, with 21 bases sitting between them. CDR1 and CDR2 (germline): MNHEY, SVGEGT.

About this clonotype itself: This sequence may be a read error, since a much larger clone differs from it by one base. The chain uses TRBV6-8 and TRBJ2-3; D not resolved. CDR1 MNHGY and CDR2 SAAAGT come from the germline V gene. The CDR3 is 11 amino acids. CDR3 bases: TGTGTCAGCACCCTAGCAGATACGCAGTATTTT. Its protein is CVSTLADTQYF.

This clonotype was seen only a few times. The gene calls are TRBV7-2 and TRBJ2-1; D remains ambiguous. The CDR3 extends over 15 amino acids. Germline assignment: CDR1 SGHTA and CDR2 FQGNSA. V was pared by 5 bases and J by 6 bases, with 17 bases between. This CDR3 is CASSGVMDASNEQFF. Here the CDR3 DNA reads TGTGCCAGCAGCGGGGTGATGGACGCGAGCAATGAGCAGTTCTTC.

A note on this clonotype: An end of the junction does not agree with germline; a read error may underlie this. The chain has TRBV14 and TRBJ2-5, with D possibly being TRBD1 or TRBD2 (7 bases each). This CDR3 is 13 amino acids long. Germline lookup yields CDR1 SGHDN and CDR2 FVKESK. The CDR3 coding sequence is TGTGCCAGCAGCCAAGGTCTTGGGAGGGGGCCTCACTTC. This encodes CASSQGLGRGPHF. Looking up the rest from reference TRBV14 and TRBJ2-5 gives the full variable domain: EAGVTQFPSHSVIEKGQTVTLRCDPISGHDNLYWYRRVMGKEIKFLLHFVKESKQDESGMPNNRFLAERTGGTYSTLKVQPAELEDSGVYFCASSQGLGRGPHFGPGTRLLVL.

This clonotype was detected many times. This chain connects TRBV7-8 to TRBJ2-3; D is unclear. This CDR3 region has 12 residues. CDR1 and CDR2 from the germline V gene are SGHVS and FQNEAQ. V shed 3 bases and J shed 2 bases, with 3 bases lying between them. The CDR3 DNA follows: TGTGCCAGCAGCTTTTACACAGATACGCAGTATTTT. Its translation: CASSFYTDTQYF.

This clonotype was observed many times. DNA for the CDR3: TGTGCCAGCAGCCCCCCCGGTGTCCAGAACACTGAAGCTTTCTTT. Translated, it gives CASSPPGVQNTEAFF. The chain joins TRBV7-8 to TRBJ1-1; D is ambiguous. Germline CDR1 reads SGHVS; CDR2 reads FQNEAQ. Trimming removed 5 bases from V and 1 base from J, with 14 bases in between. This CDR3 comprises 15 residues.

The sample holds many counts of this clonotype. The genes are TRBV5-4 and TRBJ1-1; D is possibly TRBD1 (6 bases). The germline CDR1 and CDR2 sequences are SGHNT and YYREEE (reference sequence). CDR3 length equals 13 residues. The V end was cut by 4 bases, the J end by 1 base, with 8 bases between. The CDR3 sequence is CASSMTGNTEAFF. CDR3 nucleotides: TGTGCCAGCAGCATGACAGGGAACACTGAAGCTTTCTTT.

This clonotype has only a few counts. This chain joins TRBV28 and TRBJ2-7; the match to TRBD1 covers 7 bases. Germline V gene sequence: CDR1 MDHEN, CDR2 SYDVKM. V shed 5 bases, J shed 1 base, and the junction held 11 bases outside the gene matches. This CDR3 comprises 16 residues. This chain's CDR3 is CASSPITGTASYEQYF. Written as DNA, the CDR3 is TGTGCCAGCAGTCCGATAACCGGGACAGCGTCCTACGAGCAGTACTTC.

The J gene is TRBJ2-4, the V gene TRBV6-6, with 9 bases lining up with TRBD2. J was trimmed by 2 bases and V by 7 bases; bases with no gene match: 9. There are 16 residues in the CDR3. Germline CDR1 MNHNY, CDR2 SVGAGI (reference sequence). CDR3 DNA: TGTGCCAGCACCCCCACGGCGGGGGGGCCCAAAAACATTCAGTACTTC. Its protein is CASTPTAGGPKNIQYF.

This clonotype has just a few counts. The rearrangement links TRBV2 to TRBJ2-7; possible D gene TRBD2, 6 bases. Germline V gives CDR1 SNHLY, CDR2 FYNNEI. V was cut by 7 bases and J by 4 bases, with 11 bases left in between. CDR3 length: 12 amino acids. This CDR3 reads CASKLALYEQYF. The DNA of the CDR3 is TGTGCCAGCAAACTAGCTCTATACGAGCAGTACTTC.

This clonotype was recorded many times. V gene TRBV6-5 combines with J gene TRBJ2-2; D call uncertain. V was trimmed by 0 bases and J by 6 bases, leaving 8 bases between them. The CDR3 runs 14 residues. CDR1 and CDR2 (germline): MNHEY, SVGAGI. CDR3 sequence reads: CASSYSVAPGELFF. The CDR3 DNA is TGTGCCAGCAGTTACTCAGTCGCGCCCGGGGAGCTGTTTTTT.

Worth noting for this clonotype: A much larger clone lies one base from this, so it may be a read error. The J gene is TRBJ2-1, the V gene TRBV7-6; 8 nucleotides match TRBD2. The CDR3 is 15 residues long. Germline V gives CDR1 SGHVS, CDR2 FNYEAQ. The chain's CDR3 is CVSSLAAGGYNEQFF. CDR3 bases: TGTGTCAGCAGCTTAGCGGCGGGGGGCTACAATGAGCAGTTCTTC.

The rearrangement links TRBV28 to TRBJ1-1, with TRBD1 as a possible D gene (5 bases). The germline V gene encodes CDR1 MDHEN and CDR2 SYDVKM. CDR3 size: 12 residues. V dropped 10 bases and J dropped 4 bases, with 13 bases sitting between them. The CDR3 DNA follows: TGTGCCATTCATGGGGGGGGCACTGAAGCTTTCTTT. Translation: CAIHGGGTEAFF.